Below are 32 T cell receptor beta chains sequenced from a single sample in a study of vaccination effects on CD4 cells after COVID-19. Assay: immunoSEQ multiplex PCR; the TCRdb copy retains only in-frame clones and omits some. This sample has 35,000 to 40,000 clones, with roughly 74% found just once. The antigens for these receptors are not known. Cultured cells yielded isolated CD4+ T cells after less than 11 days. This specimen was CD4+ T cells from PBMCs cultured without peptide, taken before COVID-19 vaccination. Receptors originate from a human donor who received a COVID-19 vaccine.

The chain recombines TRBV6-4 with TRBJ1-1; no clear D gene. In germline, CDR1 is MRHNA, CDR2 SNTAGT. This CDR3 spans 15 amino acids. The V and J ends lost 4 bases and 5 bases respectively, with 17 bases between them. CDR3 amino acids: CASSVAGDGGTEAFF. CDR3 in DNA: TGTGCCAGCAGTGTGGCCGGGGATGGAGGAACTGAAGCTTTCTTT.

This clone has just a few counts. The CDR3 loop reads CASSDTEAFF. The CDR3 nucleotides read TGTGCCAGCAGTGACACTGAAGCTTTCTTT. The chain carries TRBV7-9 and TRBJ1-1; D is unclear. Germline V lookup: CDR1 SEHNR, CDR2 FQNEAQ (reference sequence). The length of the CDR3 is 10 residues. Trimming took 6 bases from V and 3 from J, leaving 2 bases between them.

The chain combines TRBV7-2 with TRBJ1-2; a possible D gene is TRBD1 (6 bases). Trimming took off 5 bases at V and 2 bases at J, with 9 bases between the two ends. The CDR3 spans 13 residues. CDR1 and CDR2 (germline): SGHTA, FQGNSA. CDR3 nucleotides: TGTGCCAGCAGCCTACAGGGAAACTATGGCTACACCTTC. Translation: CASSLQGNYGYTF. Full variable domain (rest looked up from reference TRBV7-2 and TRBJ1-2): GAGVSQSPSNKVTEKGKDVELRCDPISGHTALYWYRQSLGQGLEFLIYFQGNSAPDKSGLPSDRFSAERTGGSVSTLTIQRTQQEDSAVYLCASSLQGNYGYTFGSGTRLTVV.

The V gene is TRBV30, the J gene TRBJ1-1; TRBD1 is a possible D gene (6 bases). V lost 2 bases to trimming and J lost 4 bases, with 11 bases between them. The CDR3 length is 13 residues. CDR1 and CDR2 from the germline V gene are GTSNPN and SVGIG (reference sequence). The CDR3 loop is CAWSRQVGTEAFF. CDR3 DNA: TGTGCCTGGAGTCGACAGGTCGGCACTGAAGCTTTCTTT.

The V call is TRBV27, the J call TRBJ2-3; 13 nucleotides align to TRBD2. The V gene end was trimmed by 6 bases and the J gene end by 2 bases; junction bases not matched to a gene: 5. Germline V gene lookup returns CDR1 MNHEY and CDR2 SMNVEV (reference sequence). The CDR3 runs 16 residues. CDR3 amino acids: CASRLAGGPDTDTQYF. DNA for the CDR3: TGTGCCAGCAGACTAGCGGGAGGGCCCGACACAGATACGCAGTATTTT.

The J gene is TRBJ1-2, the V gene TRBV7-2; D is uncertain. Trimming cost V 5 bases and J 7 bases, with 17 bases left between them. Germline CDR1 and CDR2: SGHTA and FQGNSA. This CDR3 spans 14 amino acids. The DNA of the CDR3 is TGTGCCAGCAGCAACCCATCGGCCTCCGGTGGCTACACCTTC. Protein sequence: CASSNPSASGGYTF.

This sequence joins TRBV9 and TRBJ2-7; 8 bases agree with TRBD1. V gave up 2 bases and J gave up 3 bases; unmatched junction bases: 4. Germline CDR1 SGDLS, CDR2 YYNGEE. The CDR3 contains 14 residues. CDR3 coding DNA: TGTGCCAGCAGCGTCGGACAGGGTGGCTACGAGCAGTACTTC. It codes for CASSVGQGGYEQYF.

The J gene is TRBJ2-7, the V gene TRBV19, with D perhaps matching TRBD1 (6 bases). Looked up from germline, CDR1 is LNHDA and CDR2 is SQIVND (reference sequence). The CDR3 sequence is 14 residues long. Trimming shortened V by 6 bases and J by 4 bases, and 16 bases separated the two germline ends. CDR3 amino acids: CASRTGTSAYEQYF. As DNA, the CDR3 is TGTGCCAGTAGAACCGGGACATCAGCTTACGAGCAGTACTTC.

J is TRBJ1-2 and V is TRBV5-1, with 7 bases fitting TRBD1. This CDR3 region has 15 residues. Germline V gives CDR1 SGHRS, CDR2 YFSETQ. With 1 base clipped from V and 1 base from J, the junction kept 4 bases outside the gene matches. The CDR3 reads CASSLSQGINYGYTF. CDR3 DNA sequence: TGCGCCAGCAGCTTGTCACAGGGGATTAACTATGGCTACACCTTC.

V is TRBV19 and J is TRBJ2-3, with TRBD1 as a possible D gene (6 bases). Germline V lookup: CDR1 LNHDA, CDR2 SQIVND (reference sequence). The CDR3 covers 16 residues. The ends were cut back, 4 bases at V and 1 base at J, with 15 bases in the middle. The CDR3 DNA follows: TGTGCCAGTAGTACCAAAGGGGACACCCGCACAGATACGCAGTATTTT. This translates into CASSTKGDTRTDTQYF.

V and J are TRBV7-5 and TRBJ1-4; the table's TRBD1 call for D was not verified on the DNA. TRBV7-5 is annotated as a pseudogene. The CDR3 contains 15 residues. The DNA of the CDR3 is TGTGCCAGAAGCTTTAGGGACAGGGGTAATGAAAAACTGTTTTTT. Protein product: CARSFRDRGNEKLFF.

The chain combines TRBV5-1 with TRBJ2-6; no definite D call. Germline V gene lookup returns CDR1 SGHRS and CDR2 YFSETQ. CDR3 size: 15 residues. The V end was cut by 0 bases, the J end by 0 bases, with 4 bases between. The CDR3 sequence: CASSLAPSGANVLTF. CDR3 sequence (DNA): TGCGCCAGCAGCTTGGCACCCTCTGGGGCCAACGTCCTGACTTTC.

This clone was counted between two and nine times. This sequence joins TRBV10-3 and TRBJ2-7, with D possibly being TRBD1 (6 bases). V lost 6 bases and J lost 1, with 10 bases in between. This CDR3 has 13 residues. Germline V gene sequence: CDR1 ENHRY, CDR2 SYGVKD. The CDR3 DNA is TGTGCCATCAGGGGACACAGGTCCTACGAGCAGTACTTC. It translates to CAIRGHRSYEQYF.

In the case of this clone: The sample holds other DNA sequences that translate to the same CDR3. V is TRBV3-1 (or the pseudogene TRBV3-2) and J is TRBJ2-7; unclear D gene. V shed 1 base and J shed 5 bases, with 3 bases lying between them. Germline V gene lookup returns CDR1 LGHDT and CDR2 YNNKEL (reference sequence). The CDR3 is 11 residues long. Here the CDR3 reads CASSQVNEQYF. The CDR3 DNA reads TGTGCCAGCAGCCAAGTGAACGAGCAGTACTTC.

The rearrangement uses TRBV2 and TRBJ2-7; TRBD1 agrees at 8 bases. The trim removed 3 bases at V and 4 bases at J, leaving 5 bases unmatched. CDR3 length: 14 amino acids. Germline CDR1 reads SNHLY; CDR2 reads FYNNEI. The CDR3 sequence: CASSERTGTYEQYF. The CDR3 region has the DNA TGTGCCAGCAGTGAGAGGACAGGGACGTACGAGCAGTACTTC.

The chain recombines TRBV12-2 with TRBJ1-1; the D segment call TRBD1 is taken from the table without a DNA check. TRBV12-2 is assigned pseudogene status. The CDR3 is 15 amino acids. CDR3 region: CASRLARQVGTEAFF. The CDR3 DNA follows: TGTGCAAGTCGCTTAGCGCGACAGGTGGGGACTGAAGCTTTCTTT.

The genes are TRBV2 and TRBJ2-1, with a weak D call TRBD1 (5 bases). Germline lookup yields CDR1 SNHLY and CDR2 FYNNEI. Trimming left V 5 bases short and J 1 base short, with 9 bases between. This CDR3 spans 14 amino acids. CDR3 loop: CASSSQVSYNEQFF. The CDR3 DNA reads TGTGCCAGCAGTTCACAGGTGTCCTACAATGAGCAGTTCTTC.

V is TRBV6-5 and J is TRBJ2-7, with D possibly being TRBD2 (5 bases). V shed 7 bases and J shed 0 bases, with 10 bases lying between them. The CDR3 totals 13 residues. Germline V lookup: CDR1 MNHEY, CDR2 SVGAGI. CDR3 DNA: TGTGCCAGCACGGAGGCCAACTCCTACGAGCAGTACTTC. Translating it yields CASTEANSYEQYF.

V and J are TRBV29-1 and TRBJ2-1, with 8 bases that match TRBD2. The CDR3 contains 16 residues. V gave up 0 bases and J gave up 0 bases; unmatched junction bases: 4. CDR1 SQVTM and CDR2 ANQGSEA come from the germline V gene. CDR3 sequence: CSVEDRLASSYNEQFF. The CDR3 DNA sequence: TGCAGCGTTGAAGATCGACTAGCGAGCTCCTACAATGAGCAGTTCTTC.

This clone has only one observation. V is TRBV10-3 and J is TRBJ1-1; 11 bases map to TRBD1. The CDR3 runs to 13 residues. Germline V gene sequence: CDR1 ENHRY, CDR2 SYGVKD. J gave up 7 bases and V 10 bases, and 8 bases lay outside the gene matches. For the CDR3, the DNA is TGTGCCACGGGACAGGGGGATAACCATGAAGCTTTCTTT. Protein: CATGQGDNHEAFF.

This clone has a handful of counts. This chain links TRBV5-1 with TRBJ2-3; 7 nucleotides line up with TRBD1. Germline V gives CDR1 SGHRS, CDR2 YFSETQ. J was trimmed by 5 bases and V by 4 bases; bases with no gene match: 4. The CDR3 loop spans 13 amino acids. This CDR3 is CASSRDSEDTQYF. The CDR3 nucleotides read TGCGCCAGCAGCCGGGACAGTGAAGATACGCAGTATTTT. Full variable domain (rest looked up from reference TRBV5-1 and TRBJ2-3): KAGVTQTPRYLIKTRGQQVTLSCSPISGHRSVSWYQQTPGQGLQFLFEYFSETQRNKGNFPGRFSGRQFSNSRSEMNVSTLELGDSALYLCASSRDSEDTQYFGPGTRLTVL.

This chain uses TRBV7-2 with TRBJ2-7; maybe TRBD2 (6 bases). The V end was cut by 6 bases, the J end by 5 bases, with 14 bases between. This CDR3 comprises 13 residues. Looked up from germline, CDR1 is SGHTA and CDR2 is FQGNSA. The CDR3 DNA reads as TGTGCCAGCAGGGAGAGCGGGTCCGACGAGCAGTACTTC. Translated, it gives CASRESGSDEQYF.

This sequence joins TRBV9 and TRBJ2-7; the match to TRBD2 covers 7 bases. This CDR3 is 15 amino acids long. With V trimmed by 0 bases and J by 3 bases, 6 bases remained unmatched. Germline V gene lookup returns CDR1 SGDLS and CDR2 YYNGEE. The CDR3 sequence: CASSVAAGEIYEQYF. DNA for the CDR3: TGTGCCAGCAGCGTAGCCGCGGGAGAAATCTACGAGCAGTACTTC.

This clone turned up a few times. The V call is TRBV5-3, the J call TRBJ2-5; the match to TRBD2 covers 8 bases. TRBV5-3 is treated as an ORF (open reading frame) with a function not yet certain. V lost 0 bases to trimming and J lost 0 bases; unmatched junction nucleotides: 16. The CDR3 runs to 20 residues. CDR3 sequence reads: CARSLAAAGGLIGYQETQYF. CDR3 bases: TGTGCCAGAAGCTTGGCCGCGGCGGGAGGCCTAATAGGGTACCAAGAGACCCAGTACTTC.

The sample holds one count of this clone. The V gene is TRBV18, the J gene TRBJ1-4; D uncertain. Germline V gene sequence: CDR1 KGHSH, CDR2 LQKENI. The CDR3 contains 12 residues. The germline V and J ends were trimmed by 4 bases and 4 bases, with 4 bases remaining between them. CDR3 DNA sequence: TGTGCCAGCTCACGAATTAATGAAAAACTGTTTTTT. Translated, it gives CASSRINEKLFF.

The rearrangement uses TRBV12-3 or TRBV12-4 and TRBJ2-5; D gene ambiguous. Between the trimmed V and J ends, which lost 6 bases and 0 bases, there was a span of 8 bases. The CDR3 length is 13 residues. CDR3 sequence: CASSRTNQETQYF. CDR3 nucleotide sequence: TGTGCCAGCAGCCGGACCAACCAAGAGACCCAGTACTTC.

J is TRBJ1-1 and V is TRBV30; a possible D gene is TRBD1 (5 bases). In germline, CDR1 is GTSNPN, CDR2 SVGIG (reference sequence). Trimming took 0 bases from V and 8 from J, leaving 13 bases between them. CDR3 size: 13 residues. The CDR3 coding sequence is TGTGCCTGGAGTGTACTTCGACAGATCGAAGCTTTCTTT. It codes for CAWSVLRQIEAFF.

This chain joins TRBV27 and TRBJ1-4; 9 nucleotides agree with TRBD1. The germline CDR1 and CDR2 sequences are MNHEY and SMNVEV (reference sequence). J lost 5 bases, V lost 3 bases, and 19 bases had no gene match. The CDR3 length is 20 residues. The CDR3, as DNA: TGTGCCAGCAGTTTGTTCGGATCGGGGACAGGGATCGGCGGGAATGAAAAACTGTTTTTT. This translates into CASSLFGSGTGIGGNEKLFF.

This chain connects TRBV27 to TRBJ1-6, with a weak D call TRBD1 (5 bases). Trimming cost V 6 bases and J 6 bases, with 18 bases left between them. The germline V gene encodes CDR1 MNHEY and CDR2 SMNVEV (reference sequence). The CDR3 has 16 amino acids. The CDR3: CASSYNFGGRNSPLHF. Here the CDR3 DNA reads TGTGCCAGCAGCTACAACTTTGGGGGACGTAATTCACCCCTCCACTTT.

The V and J genes are TRBV24-1 and TRBJ1-2; no clear D. The CDR3 extends over 14 amino acids. The V and J ends lost 3 bases and 4 bases respectively, with 11 bases between them. From germline, CDR1 is KGHDR and CDR2 SFDVKD. The CDR3 spells CATSDEQTTYGYTF. CDR3 nucleotides: TGTGCCACCAGTGATGAGCAGACAACCTATGGCTACACCTTC.

V gene TRBV6-1 combines with J gene TRBJ1-1; a weak D match, TRBD1 (5 bases). V dropped 2 bases and J dropped 6 bases, with 10 bases sitting between them. Germline-derived CDR1 and CDR2 are MNHNS and SASEGT. This CDR3 has 13 residues. The CDR3 nucleotides are TGTGCCAGCAGTGAAAGTTGGGACTCTGAAGCTTTCTTT. Amino acid sequence: CASSESWDSEAFF.

This rearrangement joins TRBV12-5 to TRBJ2-5; the D gene is possibly TRBD1 (5 bases). The CDR3 has 15 residues. V shed 1 base and J shed 2 bases, with 11 bases lying between them. CDR1 and CDR2 (germline): LGHNT, FRNRAP. CDR3 sequence reads: CASGLEVGPQETQYF. CDR3 DNA: TGTGCTAGTGGTTTGGAGGTGGGGCCGCAAGAGACCCAGTACTTC. Combining the CDR3 with reference TRBV12-5 and TRBJ2-5 gives the whole variable domain DARVTQTPRHKVTEMGQEVTMRCQPILGHNTVFWYRQTMMQGLELLAYFRNRAPLDDSGMPKDRFSAEMPDATLATLKIQPSEPRDSAVYFCASGLEVGPQETQYFGPGTRLLVL.